This T cell receptor beta chain was documented in a study of blood T cell repertoires in COVID-19. The wider study: The United States, Italy and Spain provided the acute and convalescent COVID-19 samples. T cells, B-cell-depleted T cells, or PBMCs provided the cDNA or gDNA that served as material.

Trimming took off 7 bases at V and 4 bases at J, with 7 bases between the two ends. From germline, CDR1 is MDHEN and CDR2 SYDVKM. There are 12 residues in the CDR3. In the original workflow: Estimates of nucleated cell counts were drawn from the amplification of reference gene primers. Assay used: immunoSEQ multiplex PCR; TCRdb lists only in-frame clones, some missing. The V and J calls and clone size are taken from that table; D and trimming were inferred from the DNA. The data hold some 200,000 clones, with approximately 87% observed a single time. This clonotype was obtained from an older woman with acute or convalescent COVID-19. The chain couples TRBV28 to TRBJ2-2; the D gene is possibly TRBD2 (5 bases). Material: peripheral blood. In DNA form, the CDR3 reads TGTGCCAGCACCCGGGGCACCGGGGAGCTGTTTTTT. This gives the protein CASTRGTGELFF.